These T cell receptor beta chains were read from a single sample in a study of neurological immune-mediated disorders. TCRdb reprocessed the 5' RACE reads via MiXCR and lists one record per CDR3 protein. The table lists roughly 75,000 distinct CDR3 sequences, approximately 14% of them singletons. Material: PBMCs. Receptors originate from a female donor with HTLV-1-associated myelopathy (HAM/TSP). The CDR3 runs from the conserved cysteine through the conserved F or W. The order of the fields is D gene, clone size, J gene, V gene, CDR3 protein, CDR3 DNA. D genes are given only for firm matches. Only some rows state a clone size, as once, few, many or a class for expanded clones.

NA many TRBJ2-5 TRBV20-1 CSAARASLETQYF TGCAGTGCCGCAAGGGCTAGCTTAGAGACCCAGTACTTC
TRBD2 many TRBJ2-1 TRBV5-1 CASSLSLAANNEQFF TGCGCCAGCAGCTTGTCTCTAGCGGCCAACAATGAGCAGTTCTTC
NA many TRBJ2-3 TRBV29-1 CSVEEWGDTQYF TGCAGCGTTGAGGAATGGGGGGATACGCAGTATTTT
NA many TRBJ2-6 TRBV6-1 CASKTGFGANVLTF TGTGCCAGCAAAACAGGGTTCGGGGCCAACGTCCTGACTTTC
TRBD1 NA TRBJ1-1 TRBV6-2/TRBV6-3 CASSRELTGGGTEAFF TGTGCCAGCAGCCGAGAATTGACAGGGGGCGGAACTGAAGCTTTCTTT
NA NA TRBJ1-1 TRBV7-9 CASSEFFGTEALEAFF TGTGCCAGCAGCGAGTTTTTTGGGACCGAAGCCCTTGAAGCTTTCTTT
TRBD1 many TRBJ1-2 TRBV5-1 CASAGDRYGYTF TGCGCCAGCGCAGGGGACAGATATGGCTACACCTTC
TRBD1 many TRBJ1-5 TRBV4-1 CASSPIGTVRNSNQPQHF TGCGCCAGCAGCCCTATCGGGACAGTACGGAATAGCAATCAGCCCCAGCATTTT
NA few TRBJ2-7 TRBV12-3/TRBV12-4 CASNPSGPLYEQYF TGTGCCAGCAATCCCAGCGGACCTCTCTACGAGCAGTACTTC
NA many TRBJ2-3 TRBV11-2 CASSPYYGSTDTQYF TGTGCCAGCAGCCCTTACTACGGTAGCACAGATACGCAGTATTTT
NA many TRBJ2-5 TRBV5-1 CASSLPGGETQYF TGCGCCAGCAGCTTGCCCGGGGGCGAGACCCAGTACTTC
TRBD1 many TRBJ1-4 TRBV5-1 CASSLTGATNEKLFF TGCGCCAGCAGCCTCACAGGGGCAACTAATGAAAAACTGTTTTTT
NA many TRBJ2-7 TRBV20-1 CSARATARGEQYF TGCAGTGCTAGAGCAACCGCAAGAGGCGAGCAGTACTTC
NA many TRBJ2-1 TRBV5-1 CASSSARGHPEQFF TGCGCCAGCAGCTCGGCGAGGGGACATCCAGAGCAGTTCTTC
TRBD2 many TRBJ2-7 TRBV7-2 CASSYGLASYEQYF TGTGCCAGCAGCTATGGACTAGCGAGCTACGAGCAGTACTTC
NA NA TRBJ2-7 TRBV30 CAWSAKGQKYEQYF TGTGCCTGGAGCGCCAAGGGGCAGAAATACGAGCAGTACTTC
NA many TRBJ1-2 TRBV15 CATSRQGLDGYTF TGTGCCACCAGCAGGCAGGGGTTGGATGGCTACACCTTC
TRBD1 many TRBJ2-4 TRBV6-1 CASSETGAKNIQYF TGTGCCAGCAGTGAGACAGGGGCCAAAAACATTCAGTACTTC
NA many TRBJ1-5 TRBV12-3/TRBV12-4 CASKLDGNSNQPQHF TGTGCCAGCAAATTAGACGGAAATAGCAATCAGCCCCAGCATTTT
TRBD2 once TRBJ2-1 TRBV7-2 CASSPRTSGGVNDQFF TGTGCCAGCAGCCCGAGGACTAGTGGGGGGGTCAATGATCAGTTCTTC
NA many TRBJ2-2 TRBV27 CASSLSDGFTGELFF TGTGCCAGCAGTTTATCGGATGGGTTCACCGGGGAGCTGTTTTTT
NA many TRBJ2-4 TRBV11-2 CASSLNRLARAKNIQYF TGTGCCAGCAGCTTAAATCGGCTAGCCAGAGCCAAAAACATTCAGTACTTC
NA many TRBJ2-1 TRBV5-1 CASSFSQGSYNEQFF TGCGCCAGCAGCTTTTCTCAGGGATCCTACAATGAGCAGTTCTTC
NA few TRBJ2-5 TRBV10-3 CAISESMYPAQETQYF TGTGCCATCAGTGAGTCGATGTACCCAGCCCAAGAGACCCAGTACTTC
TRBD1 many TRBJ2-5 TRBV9 CASSVAQGALETQYF TGTGCCAGCAGCGTAGCTCAGGGGGCGCTGGAGACCCAGTACTTC
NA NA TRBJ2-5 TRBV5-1 CASSLRGSETPYF TGCGCCAGCAGCTTGCGCGGGTCGGAGACCCCGTACTTC
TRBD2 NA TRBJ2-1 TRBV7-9 CASSRTSGGMNEQFF TGTGCCAGCAGTCGCACTAGCGGGGGGATGAATGAGCAGTTCTTC
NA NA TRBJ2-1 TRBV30 CAWSLGARYEQFF TGTGCCTGGAGTTTGGGGGCTAGGTATGAGCAGTTCTTC
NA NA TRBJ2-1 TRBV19 CASSIFLEVLSYNEQFF TGTGCCAGTAGTATTTTTTTGGAGGTCCTCTCCTACAATGAGCAGTTCTTC
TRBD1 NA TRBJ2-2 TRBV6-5 CASSYSGTGSAGELFF TGTGCCAGCAGTTACTCCGGGACAGGGTCAGCCGGGGAGTTGTTTTTT
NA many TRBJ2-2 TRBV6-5 CASRKGFTIENTGELFF TGTGCCAGCAGAAAAGGGTTCACAATCGAGAACACCGGGGAGCTGTTTTTT
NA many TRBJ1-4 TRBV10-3 CAISDGGPHNEKLFF TGTGCCATCAGTGACGGGGGGCCCCATAATGAAAAACTGTTTTTT
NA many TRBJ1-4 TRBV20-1 CSARGRMDEKLFF TGCAGTGCTAGGGGACGGATGGATGAAAAACTGTTTTTT
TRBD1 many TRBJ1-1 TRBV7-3 CASSPWTGKGTEAFF TGTGCCAGCAGCCCATGGACAGGGAAGGGGACTGAAGCTTTCTTT
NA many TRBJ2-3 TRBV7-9 CASSLRAVTDTQYF TGTGCCAGCAGCTTAAGGGCCGTCACAGATACGCAGTATTTT
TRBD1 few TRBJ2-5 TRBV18 CASSKDNPGQLYETQYF TGTGCCAGCTCAAAAGACAACCCGGGACAGTTGTATGAGACCCAGTACTTC
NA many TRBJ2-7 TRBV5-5 CASSLIRVFYEQYF TGTGCCAGCAGCTTGATCCGGGTCTTCTACGAGCAGTACTTC
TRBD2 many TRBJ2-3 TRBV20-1 CSARLPLAGGTVSSTDTQYF TGCAGTGCTAGACTTCCTCTAGCGGGGGGGACAGTGAGCAGCACAGATACGCAGTATTTT
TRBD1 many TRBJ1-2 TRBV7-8 CASSLERRGQGGYTF TGTGCCAGCAGCTTAGAGAGAAGGGGGCAGGGTGGCTACACCTTC
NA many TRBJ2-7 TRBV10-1 CASTYEQYF TGCGCCAGCACCTACGAGCAGTACTTC
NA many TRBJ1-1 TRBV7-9 CASSSAGNTEAFF TGTGCCAGCAGCTCCGCAGGCAACACTGAAGCTTTCTTT
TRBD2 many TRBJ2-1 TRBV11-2 CASSFTSGTYNEQFF TGTGCCAGCAGCTTTACTAGCGGGACCTACAATGAGCAGTTCTTC
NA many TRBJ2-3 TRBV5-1 CASSFGQNTDTQYF TGCGCCAGCAGCTTCGGGCAGAACACAGATACGCAGTATTTT
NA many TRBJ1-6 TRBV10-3 CAISDSYNNSPLHF TGTGCCATCAGCGACAGCTACAATAATTCACCCCTCCACTTT
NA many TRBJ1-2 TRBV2 CASSEGGRSGYTF TGTGCCAGCAGTGAGGGGGGACGGTCGGGCTACACCTTC
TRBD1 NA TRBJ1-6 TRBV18 CASSPAGGEYNSPLHF TGTGCCAGCTCACCCGCAGGGGGCGAATATAATTCACCCCTCCACTTT
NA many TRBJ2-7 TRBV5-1 CASSLEPGNEQYF TGCGCCAGCAGCTTGGAACCGGGTAACGAGCAGTACTTC
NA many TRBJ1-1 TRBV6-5 CASRPPGRDTEAFF TGTGCCAGCAGACCCCCGGGGCGGGACACTGAAGCTTTCTTT
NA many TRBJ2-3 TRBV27 CASSLGRDTQYF TGCGCCAGCAGCTTGGGGCGAGATACGCAGTATTTT
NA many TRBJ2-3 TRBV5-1 CASSVPWADTQYF TGCGCCAGCAGCGTGCCATGGGCAGATACGCAGTATTTT
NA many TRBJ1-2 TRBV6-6 CASSPRETYGYTF TGTGCCAGCAGTCCCCGCGAAACCTATGGCTACACCTTC
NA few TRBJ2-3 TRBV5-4 CASSFRTALTDTQYF TGTGCCAGCAGCTTCCGGACGGCGCTCACAGATACGCAGTATTTT
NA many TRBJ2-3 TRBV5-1 CASSPRSAGIDTQYF TGCGCCAGCAGCCCGCGGTCAGCAGGGATAGATACGCAGTATTTT
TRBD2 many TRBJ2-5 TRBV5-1 CASSSSGTSTQETQYF TGCGCCAGCAGCAGTTCCGGGACTAGCACCCAAGAGACCCAGTACTTC
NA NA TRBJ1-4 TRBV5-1 CASSYRDAGEKLFF TGCGCCAGCAGCTACAGGGATGCGGGAGAAAAACTGTTTTTT
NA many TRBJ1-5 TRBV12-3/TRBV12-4 CASSLTGGQPQHF TGTGCCAGCAGCCTGACAGGCGGACAGCCCCAGCATTTT
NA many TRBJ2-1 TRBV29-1 CSGKGGSYNEQFF TGCAGCGGCAAAGGGGGCTCCTACAATGAGCAGTTCTTC